The 16 T cell receptor beta chains below come from one sample, sequenced in a study of naive and memory T cell subsets. Both TRBC1 and TRBC2 were covered by a beta constant-region primer of two equimolar oligonucleotides. TCRdb redid the calling of the UMI-ligation and nested PCR reads with MiXCR, one entry per CDR3 protein. The sample lists 89,000 or so distinct CDR3 sequences; around 13% were seen once. The sequenced material came from central memory CD4+ T cells from blood. The receptors were gathered from a human donor in good health.

In its sample, this clonotype was seen a few times. The rearrangement uses TRBV3-1 and TRBJ2-7; D tentatively fits TRBD1 or TRBD2 (5 bases each). The V end lost 9 bases, the J end lost 4 bases, and 16 bases lay between the germline ends. The CDR3 has 13 amino acids. CDR1 is LGHDT and CDR2 is YNNKEL in the germline V gene (reference sequence). The CDR3 sequence is CASKMGPAYEQYF. CDR3 coding DNA: TGTGCCAGTAAGATGGGACCGGCTTACGAGCAGTACTTC.

The sample holds many counts of this clonotype. CDR3 sequence: CAIRGSVLRTDTQYF. The CDR3 nucleotides are TGTGCCATCAGGGGCAGCGTTCTACGCACAGATACGCAGTATTTT. The rearrangement joins TRBV10-3 to TRBJ2-3; no definite D call. V lost 6 bases to trimming and J lost 1 base, with 14 bases between them. Per germline, CDR1 ENHRY and CDR2 SYGVKD. The CDR3 extends over 15 amino acids.

The rearrangement uses TRBV7-2 and TRBJ1-1, with TRBD1 as a possible D gene (5 bases). CDR1 and CDR2 from the germline V gene are SGHTA and FQGNSA. The CDR3 extends over 14 amino acids. Trimming pared 1 base from V and 5 bases from J, leaving 11 bases between. CDR3: CASSLGAGLTEAFF. The CDR3 DNA sequence: TGTGCCAGCAGCTTAGGGGCAGGGCTTACTGAAGCTTTCTTT.

This clonotype has only a few counts. The chain couples TRBV29-1 to TRBJ2-7; D uncertain. The CDR3 is made up of 11 amino acids. The V end was cut by 1 base, the J end by 4 bases, with 5 bases between. Germline assignment: CDR1 SQVTM and CDR2 ANQGSEA. The CDR3 coding sequence is TGCAGCGTTGAAGTAAATTACGAGCAGTACTTC. The encoded protein is CSVEVNYEQYF.

The chain links TRBV7-2 to TRBJ1-5; the D gene is possibly TRBD1 (5 bases). The V and J ends lost 1 base and 5 bases respectively, with 12 bases between them. Germline CDR1 and CDR2: SGHTA and FQGNSA. The CDR3 runs 15 residues. The CDR3 sequence is CASSLVGTEHQPQHF. CDR3 nucleotide sequence: TGTGCCAGCAGCTTAGTAGGGACGGAGCATCAGCCCCAGCATTTT.

This clonotype has more than one count but fewer than ten. This chain uses TRBV29-1 with TRBJ1-1, with D perhaps matching TRBD1 (5 bases). V gave up 3 bases and J gave up 11 bases, with 16 bases separating them. The length of the CDR3 is 12 residues. The germline gives CDR1 SQVTM, CDR2 ANQGSEA. The DNA of the CDR3 is TGCAGCGTTGAGATTGGGCAGGGAGGGGCTTTCTTT. Protein: CSVEIGQGGAFF.

V is TRBV9 and J is TRBJ2-2, with 7 bases aligning to TRBD1. CDR3 length: 16 residues. The trim removed 0 bases at V and 1 base at J, leaving 3 bases unmatched. CDR1 SGDLS and CDR2 YYNGEE come from the germline V gene. CDR3 sequence reads: CASSVAAGGNTGELFF. Written as DNA, the CDR3 is TGTGCCAGCAGCGTAGCGGCAGGGGGGAACACCGGGGAGCTGTTTTTT.

In this sample, this clonotype turned up a few times. The chain is built from TRBV2 and TRBJ2-1; 8 bases are a match to TRBD1. Germline V gene data show CDR1 as SNHLY and CDR2 as FYNNEI. V shed 6 bases and J 5 bases; nucleotides not matched to a gene: 21. The CDR3 covers 19 residues. DNA of the CDR3: TGTGCCAGCAGAAAGGACAGGGCAGCGCGGGCCCGGAGGCACAATGAGCAGTTCTTC. Translation gives CASRKDRAARARRHNEQFF.

This clonotype was observed many times. V gene TRBV19 combines with J gene TRBJ2-1, with D unresolved. The CDR3 sequence is 13 residues long. Germline CDR1 and CDR2: LNHDA and SQIVND (reference sequence). Trimming stripped 3 bases from V and 4 bases from J, with 7 bases between. CDR3 DNA sequence: TGTGCCAGTAGTATCCTAGGGTACAATGAGCAGTTCTTC. This codes for CASSILGYNEQFF.

This chain connects TRBV5-1 to TRBJ1-1; a possible D gene is TRBD1 (6 bases). Germline V lookup: CDR1 SGHRS, CDR2 YFSETQ. This CDR3 is built from 15 residues. Trimming stripped 0 bases from V and 5 bases from J, with 14 bases between. The CDR3 DNA reads as TGCGCCAGCAGCTTGGCCCAGGGGCCCTCGACTGAAGCTTTCTTT. Translated, it gives CASSLAQGPSTEAFF.

Ten or more counts support this clonotype. V and J are TRBV7-2 and TRBJ2-3, with a tentative D call TRBD2 (5 bases). V lost 7 bases and J lost 2, with 13 bases in between. This CDR3 region has 14 residues. Germline CDR1 is SGHTA and CDR2 is FQGNSA. The CDR3 spells CASIRSVNTDTQYF. The CDR3 DNA reads TGTGCCAGCATCCGTAGCGTGAACACAGATACGCAGTATTTT.

This clonotype has only a few counts. For the CDR3, the DNA is TGCAGTGCTAGAGATAGGCAAAGGCAAGAGACCCAGTACTTC. Translated, it gives CSARDRQRQETQYF. The J gene is TRBJ2-5, the V gene TRBV20-1; the D is unclear. CDR3 length equals 14 residues. Germline V CDR1 and CDR2: DFQATT, SNEGSKA (reference sequence). V lost 0 bases, J lost 2 bases, and 10 bases lay in between.

The chain combines TRBV7-2 with TRBJ2-3, with D perhaps TRBD2 (6 bases). The CDR3 spans 16 residues. The ends were cut back, 2 bases at V and 8 bases at J, with 20 bases in the middle. Germline CDR1 SGHTA, CDR2 FQGNSA. This chain's CDR3 is CASSLKGTSSALTQYF. For the CDR3, the DNA is TGTGCCAGCAGCTTAAAGGGGACTTCTTCTGCACTTACGCAGTATTTT.

This clonotype appeared many times. The chain couples TRBV5-6 to TRBJ2-3, with D unresolved. Per the germline V gene, CDR1 is SGHDT and CDR2 is YYEEEE. This CDR3 contains 15 residues. Deletions cut 2 bases from V and 3 bases from J, with 13 bases between. This chain's CDR3 is CASSFVGRLTDTQYF. DNA of the CDR3: TGTGCCAGCAGCTTTGTTGGACGTCTGACAGATACGCAGTATTTT.

This clonotype has a handful of counts. CDR3 bases: TGTGCCAGCAGCCAACAACCGAACACTGAAGCTTTCTTT. Translation: CASSQQPNTEAFF. V usage is TRBV7-2 and J usage is TRBJ1-1, with D unclear. The V end was cut by 5 bases, the J end by 1 base, with 8 bases between. The CDR3 runs 13 residues. In germline, CDR1 is SGHTA, CDR2 FQGNSA. Variable domain in full (rest from reference TRBV7-2 and TRBJ1-1): GAGVSQSPSNKVTEKGKDVELRCDPISGHTALYWYRQSLGQGLEFLIYFQGNSAPDKSGLPSDRFSAERTGGSVSTLTIQRTQQEDSAVYLCASSQQPNTEAFFGQGTRLTVV.

This chain connects TRBV28 to TRBJ2-3, with 9 bases fitting TRBD1. The trim removed 5 bases at V and 4 bases at J, leaving 7 bases unmatched. The CDR3 covers 15 residues. The germline CDR1 and CDR2 sequences are MDHEN and SYDVKM. CDR3 nucleotide sequence: TGTGCCAGCAGTCGTCGGGACAGGGCGGCAGATACGCAGTATTTT. It encodes CASSRRDRAADTQYF.